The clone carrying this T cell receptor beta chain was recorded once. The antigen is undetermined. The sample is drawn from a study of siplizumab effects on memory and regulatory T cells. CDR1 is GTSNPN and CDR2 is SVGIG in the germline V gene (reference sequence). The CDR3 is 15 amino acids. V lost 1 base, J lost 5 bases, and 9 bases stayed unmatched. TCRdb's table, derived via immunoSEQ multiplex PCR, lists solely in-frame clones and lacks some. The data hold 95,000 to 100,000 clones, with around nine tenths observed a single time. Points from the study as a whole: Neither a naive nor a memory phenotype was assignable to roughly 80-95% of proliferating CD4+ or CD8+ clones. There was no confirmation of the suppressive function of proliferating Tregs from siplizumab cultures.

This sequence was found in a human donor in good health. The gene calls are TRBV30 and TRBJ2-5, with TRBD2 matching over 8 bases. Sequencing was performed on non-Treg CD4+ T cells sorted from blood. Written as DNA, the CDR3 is TGTGCCTGGAGTGCCCCGGAGGGCGGGGGGGAGACCCAGTACTTC. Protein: CAWSAPEGGGETQYF.